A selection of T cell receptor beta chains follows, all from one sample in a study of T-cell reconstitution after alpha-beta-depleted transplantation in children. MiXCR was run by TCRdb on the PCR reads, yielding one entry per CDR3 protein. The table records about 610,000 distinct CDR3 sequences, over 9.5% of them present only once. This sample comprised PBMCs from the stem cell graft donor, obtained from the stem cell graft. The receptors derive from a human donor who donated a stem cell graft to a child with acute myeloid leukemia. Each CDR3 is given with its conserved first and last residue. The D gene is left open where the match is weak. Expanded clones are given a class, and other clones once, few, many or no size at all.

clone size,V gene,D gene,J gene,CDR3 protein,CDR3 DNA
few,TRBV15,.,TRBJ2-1,CATSSSGSSYNEQFF,TGTGCCACCAGCAGTAGCGGTAGCTCCTACAATGAGCAGTTCTTC
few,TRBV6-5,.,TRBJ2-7,CASSYTLSSYEQYF,TGTGCCAGCAGTTACACGTTAAGCTCCTACGAGCAGTACTTC
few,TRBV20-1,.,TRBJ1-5,CSARPTGHLSNQPQHF,TGCAGTGCTAGACCCACGGGACATCTTAGCAATCAGCCCCAGCATTTT
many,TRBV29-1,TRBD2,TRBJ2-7,CSVPGLAGGTDEQYF,TGCAGCGTGCCGGGACTAGCGGGAGGGACCGACGAGCAGTACTTC
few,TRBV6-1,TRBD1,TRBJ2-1,CASRLGQVNEQFF,TGTGCCAGCAGGTTGGGACAGGTAAATGAGCAGTTCTTC
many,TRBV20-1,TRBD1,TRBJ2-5,CSAGDTRGLQETQYF,TGCAGCGCTGGAGATACCAGGGGGCTCCAAGAGACCCAGTACTTC
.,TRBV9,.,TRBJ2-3,CASSGGEDTQYF,TGTGCCAGCAGCGGGGGGGAAGATACGCAGTATTTT
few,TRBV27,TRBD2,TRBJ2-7,CASSLSSGRINEQYF,TGTGCCAGCAGTTTATCTAGCGGGAGAATAAACGAGCAGTACTTC
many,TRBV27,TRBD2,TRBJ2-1,CAQPVRLAGVVPYNEQFF,TGTGCCCAGCCAGTTAGACTAGCGGGAGTCGTCCCCTACAATGAGCAGTTCTTC
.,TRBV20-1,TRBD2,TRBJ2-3,CSASNLAEADTQYF,TGCAGTGCTAGTAATCTAGCGGAGGCGGATACGCAGTATTTT
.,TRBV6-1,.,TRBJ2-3,CASSEIYTDTQYF,TGTGCCAGCAGTGAGATATACACAGATACGCAGTATTTT
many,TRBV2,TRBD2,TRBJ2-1,CASKGLAGAGDEQFF,TGTGCCAGCAAGGGACTAGCGGGAGCTGGCGATGAGCAGTTCTTC
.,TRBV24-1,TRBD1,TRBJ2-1,CATSDPGQGEYNEQFF,TGTGCCACCAGTGATCCCGGACAGGGGGAATACAATGAGCAGTTCTTC
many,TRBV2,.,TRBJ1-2,CASSNRLNYGYTF,TGTGCCAGCAGCAACAGGCTCAACTATGGCTACACCTTC
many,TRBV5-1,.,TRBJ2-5,CASSTSVRETQYF,TGCGCCAGCAGCACAAGCGTACGGGAGACCCAGTACTTC
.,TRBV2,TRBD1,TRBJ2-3,CASRDRGRSTDTQYF,TGTGCCAGCCGGGACAGGGGGCGAAGCACAGATACGCAGTATTTT
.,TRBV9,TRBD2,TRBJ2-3,CASSVGEGGLAGPDTQYF,TGTGCCAGCAGCGTAGGAGAGGGGGGACTAGCGGGACCAGATACGCAGTATTTT
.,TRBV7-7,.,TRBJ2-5,CASSLAPASQETQYF,TGTGCTAGCAGCTTAGCGCCGGCTAGCCAAGAGACCCAGTACTTC
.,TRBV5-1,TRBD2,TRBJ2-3,CASSSPREVAGPTDTQYF,TGCGCCAGCAGCTCCCCCCGTGAGGTAGCGGGCCCCACAGATACGCAGTATTTT
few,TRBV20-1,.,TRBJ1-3,CSAAAGQPISGNTIYF,TGCAGTGCTGCCGCGGGGCAGCCAATCTCTGGAAACACCATATATTTT
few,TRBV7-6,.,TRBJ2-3,CASSLPSADTQYF,TGTGCCAGCAGCTTGCCTAGCGCAGATACGCAGTATTTT
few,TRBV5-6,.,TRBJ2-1,CASSLRLARYNEQFF,TGTGCCAGCAGCTTGCGTCTAGCTCGCTACAATGAGCAGTTCTTC
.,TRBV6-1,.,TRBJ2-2,CASSESGGRTGELFF,TGTGCCAGCAGTGAGAGCGGTGGGAGAACCGGGGAGCTGTTTTTT
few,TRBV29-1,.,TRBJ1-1,CSVEAGNLEAFF,TGCAGCGTCGAGGCGGGGAATCTTGAAGCTTTCTTT
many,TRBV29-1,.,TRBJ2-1,CSVVDSRSSYNEQFF,TGCAGCGTGGTGGACAGTCGGAGCTCCTACAATGAGCAGTTCTTC
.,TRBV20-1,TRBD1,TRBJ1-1,CSARGYRGPGTEAFF,TGCAGTGCTAGAGGCTACAGGGGGCCGGGTACTGAAGCTTTCTTT
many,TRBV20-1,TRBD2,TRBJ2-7,CSAWTSGSLEQYF,TGCAGTGCCTGGACTAGCGGGAGCCTCGAGCAGTACTTC
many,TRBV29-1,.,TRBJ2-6,CSVDPGSGANVLTF,TGCAGCGTTGATCCCGGCTCTGGGGCCAACGTCCTGACTTTC
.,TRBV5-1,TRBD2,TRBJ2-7,CATSGSGSAEQYF,TGCGCCACCTCGGGTAGCGGGAGTGCCGAGCAGTACTTC
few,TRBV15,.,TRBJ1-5,CATSRDRGAKQPQHF,TGTGCCACCAGCAGAGATAGGGGGGCTAAGCAGCCCCAGCATTTT